This T cell receptor (beta chain) was identified in a study of T cells in women clearing cervical HPV infection listed by TCRdb under 2018. As for the study more broadly: Cases were approximately 25 women with histologically confirmed HPV16-related CIN3 or worse, including a couple of invasive cancers. Since HLA typing was available for only a few women, HLA type could not be ruled out as a confounder. The parent cohort enrolled roughly 9,600 women aged 18 or older in Guanacaste, Costa Rica, during about 1992 to 1995 and followed them for approximately 7 years. Among cases, blood sampling occurred a median of about 160 days after lesion detection, with an interquartile range of 90 to 200 days. Quality controls consisted of five blinded duplicates per group, for a total of roughly 60 samples made up of around 50 participants and roughly 10 replicates. Cases and controls were matched on year of sample collection and on age within five years. The exploratory proof-of-principle case-control study was nested within the Guanacaste HPV Natural History Study in Costa Rica and compared TCR repertoires across cervical HPV16 outcomes. Case blood was taken at the visit when the lesion was first identified, whereas control blood was taken when infection was no longer detected. Median age was approximately 36 years in cases versus 38 to 45 in controls, and baseline characteristics did not differ significantly. Controls were 25 women whose single incident HPV16 infection cleared within 12 months without precancer or cancer developing.

TCR beta CDR3 regions were amplified by multiplex PCR using the immunoSEQ assay from an average of approximately 1,200 ng genomic DNA per sample. Primer bias was corrected in the assay by using a complete synthetic TCR repertoire to establish an amplification baseline. The amplicons were sequenced using the Illumina platform. In the authors' own workflow: Sequence errors were corrected by clustering with frequency ratios and a modified nearest-neighbor algorithm, and the sequences were then analyzed in the immunoSEQ Analyzer using IMGT gene definitions. At each rarefaction depth, TCR richness and evenness were averaged over 20 rarefaction repeats, and samples with fewer sequences than the depth were excluded. Wilcoxon rank sum tests with FDR correction were used to compare relative abundances of V, D and J genes between the groups. An intraclass correlation of 95% to 97% for TCR richness and an average of about 77% across 66 gene segments were obtained from the blinded duplicates. TCRdb obtained this table from immuneACCESS and retained in-frame rearrangements with V and J assigned. These tables miss some clones; where compared with another copy, unresolved V genes account for less than half of the shortfall, and the remainder is unexplained. The V and J calls and clone size are taken from that table; D and trimming were inferred from the DNA. The data table for this sample lists about 23,000 clones. About 9% of the sample is in the top ten clones.

The study at large found these results: TRBV6-7 relative abundance was lower in cases than in controls (around 0.11% versus 0.15%; Bonferroni P = 0.0008). Because T-cell numbers per sample were unknown, differences in richness could reflect varying T-cell content rather than repertoire biology. The cross-sectional design could not show whether associations preceded infection or resulted from it; effector/memory subsets and HPV-specific T cells were not isolated. CIN3+ cases had significantly higher TCR repertoire richness than controls across sequencing depths, but evenness did not differ between the groups. Cases were distinguished from controls with an estimated AUC of about 0.78 by random forest classifiers combining richness and V gene abundances.

The CDR3 covers 17 residues, taking in both the cysteine and the phenylalanine. The DNA covers only part of the CDR3, 42 bases in frame from base 1. CDR1 is given as LNHDA and CDR2 as SQIVND, both from the germline V gene (reference sequence). Trimming accounts for 7 bases at V and 2 bases at J, while the number of junction bases matched to no gene is 15. Every participant had a single incident cervical HPV16 infection, and prevalent HPV16 infections were excluded. Cervical HPV DNA was detected by MY09/MY11 PCR, and genotyping was performed by dot-blot hybridization. Approximately 16 mL of heparinized blood were centrifuged, and the buffy coat was aliquoted, frozen at -30°C, then stored at -80°C. QIAGEN kits were used to extract genomic DNA from buffy coat specimens. As to this clone: Its cognate antigen has yet to be identified. The read gets to within 3 residues of the CDR3 end, and the germline J gene fills in the rest.

The sequenced sample was blood buffy coat. The chain employs TRBV19 and TRBJ2-5; 8 of the junction bases match TRBD1. This TCR was recovered from a woman aged 18 to 75 with a cervical HPV16 infection that either progressed to CIN3+ or cleared (not recorded which). The CDR3 region reads CASKLTGVSFGQETQYF. The part of the CDR3 DNA that was read is TGTGCCAGTAAATTGACAGGGGTCTCCTTTGGACAAGAGACC. With the portions outside the CDR3 filled from the reference TRBV19 and TRBJ2-5 genes, the complete variable region becomes DGGITQSPKYLFRKEGQNVTLSCEQNLNHDAMYWYRQDPGQGLRLIYYSQIVNDFQKGDIAEGYSVSREKKESFPLTVTSAQKNPTAFYLCASKLTGVSFGQETQYFGPGTRLLVL.